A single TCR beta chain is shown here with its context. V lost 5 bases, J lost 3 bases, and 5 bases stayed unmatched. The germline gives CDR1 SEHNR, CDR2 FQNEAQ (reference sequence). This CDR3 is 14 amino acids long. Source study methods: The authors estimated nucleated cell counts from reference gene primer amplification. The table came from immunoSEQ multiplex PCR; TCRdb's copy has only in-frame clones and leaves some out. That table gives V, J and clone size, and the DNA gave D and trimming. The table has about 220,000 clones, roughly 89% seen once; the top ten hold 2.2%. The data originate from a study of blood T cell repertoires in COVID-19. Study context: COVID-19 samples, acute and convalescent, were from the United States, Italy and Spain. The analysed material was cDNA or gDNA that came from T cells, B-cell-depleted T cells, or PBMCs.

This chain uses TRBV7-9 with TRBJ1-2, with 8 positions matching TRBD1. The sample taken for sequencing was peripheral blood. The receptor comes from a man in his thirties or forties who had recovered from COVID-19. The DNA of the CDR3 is TGTGCCAGCAGCCCGGCACAGGGGGACTATGGCTACACCTTC. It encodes CASSPAQGDYGYTF.